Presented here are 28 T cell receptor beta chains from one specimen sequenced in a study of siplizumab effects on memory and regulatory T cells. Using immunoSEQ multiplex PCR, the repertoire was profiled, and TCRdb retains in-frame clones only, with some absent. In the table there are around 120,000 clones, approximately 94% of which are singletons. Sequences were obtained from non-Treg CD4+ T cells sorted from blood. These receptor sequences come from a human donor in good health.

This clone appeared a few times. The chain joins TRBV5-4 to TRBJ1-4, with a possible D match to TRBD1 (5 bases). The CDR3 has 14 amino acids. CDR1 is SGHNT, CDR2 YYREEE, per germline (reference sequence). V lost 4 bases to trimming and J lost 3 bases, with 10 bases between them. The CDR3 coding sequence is TGTGCCAGCAGCCATCAGGGATCTAATGAAAAACTGTTTTTT. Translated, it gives CASSHQGSNEKLFF. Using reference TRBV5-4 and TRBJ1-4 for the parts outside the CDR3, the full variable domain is ETGVTQSPTHLIKTRGQQVTLRCSSQSGHNTVSWYQQALGQGPQFIFQYYREEENGRGNFPPRFSGLQFPNYSSELNVNALELDDSALYLCASSHQGSNEKLFFGSGTQLSVL.

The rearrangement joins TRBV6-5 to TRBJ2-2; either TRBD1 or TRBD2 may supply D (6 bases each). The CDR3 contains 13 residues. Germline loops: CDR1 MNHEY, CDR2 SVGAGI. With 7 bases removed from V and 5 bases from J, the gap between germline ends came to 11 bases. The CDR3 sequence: CASKGGRTGELFF. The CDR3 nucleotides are TGTGCCAGCAAGGGGGGCCGGACCGGGGAGCTGTTTTTT.

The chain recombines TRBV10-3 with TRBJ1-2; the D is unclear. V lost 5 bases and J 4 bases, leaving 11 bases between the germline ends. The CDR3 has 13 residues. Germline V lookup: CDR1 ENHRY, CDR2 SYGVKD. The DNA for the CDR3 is TGTGCCATCAGTACGTACAGAGGCTATGGCTACACCTTC. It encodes CAISTYRGYGYTF.

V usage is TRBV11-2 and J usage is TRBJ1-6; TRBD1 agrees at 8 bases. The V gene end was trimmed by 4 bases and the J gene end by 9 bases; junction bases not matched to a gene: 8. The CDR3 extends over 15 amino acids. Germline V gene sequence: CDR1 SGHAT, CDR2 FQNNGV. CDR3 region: CASSSDRGGRSPLHF. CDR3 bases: TGTGCCAGCAGCTCAGACAGGGGAGGCCGTTCACCCCTCCACTTT.

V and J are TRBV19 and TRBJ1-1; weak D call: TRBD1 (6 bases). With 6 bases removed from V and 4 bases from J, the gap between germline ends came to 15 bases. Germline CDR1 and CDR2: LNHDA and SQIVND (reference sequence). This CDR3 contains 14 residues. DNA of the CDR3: TGTGCCAGTAGGAACACGGGGGCCATCACTGAAGCTTTCTTT. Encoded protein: CASRNTGAITEAFF.

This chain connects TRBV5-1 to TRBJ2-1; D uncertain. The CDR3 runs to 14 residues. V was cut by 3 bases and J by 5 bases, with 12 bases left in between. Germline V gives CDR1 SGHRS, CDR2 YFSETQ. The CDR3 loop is CASSSFVINNEQFF. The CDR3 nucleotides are TGCGCCAGCAGCTCTTTCGTAATAAACAATGAGCAGTTCTTC.

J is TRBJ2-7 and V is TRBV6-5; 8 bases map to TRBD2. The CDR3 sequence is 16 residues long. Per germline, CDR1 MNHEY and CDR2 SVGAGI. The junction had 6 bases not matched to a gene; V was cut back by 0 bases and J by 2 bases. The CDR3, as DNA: TGTGCCAGCAGTTACTCGATTACTAGCGGAACCTACGAGCAGTACTTC. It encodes CASSYSITSGTYEQYF.

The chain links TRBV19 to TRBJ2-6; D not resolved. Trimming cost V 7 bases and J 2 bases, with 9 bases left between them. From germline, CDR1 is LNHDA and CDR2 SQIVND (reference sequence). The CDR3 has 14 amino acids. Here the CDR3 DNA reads TGTGCCAGTACCCGCTTTACTGGGGCCAACGTCCTGACTTTC. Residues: CASTRFTGANVLTF.

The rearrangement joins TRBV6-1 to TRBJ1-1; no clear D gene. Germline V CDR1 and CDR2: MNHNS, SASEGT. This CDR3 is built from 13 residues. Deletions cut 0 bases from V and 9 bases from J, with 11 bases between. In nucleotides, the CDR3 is TGTGCCAGCAGTGAAGCGGAAGGCCTCAAAGCTTTCTTT. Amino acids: CASSEAEGLKAFF.

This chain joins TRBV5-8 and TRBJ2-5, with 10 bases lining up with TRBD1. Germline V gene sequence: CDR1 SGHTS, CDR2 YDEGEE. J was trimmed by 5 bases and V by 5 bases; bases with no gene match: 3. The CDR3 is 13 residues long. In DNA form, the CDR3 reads TGTGCCAGCAGGGGACAGGGGTGGGAGACCCAGTACTTC. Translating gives CASRGQGWETQYF.

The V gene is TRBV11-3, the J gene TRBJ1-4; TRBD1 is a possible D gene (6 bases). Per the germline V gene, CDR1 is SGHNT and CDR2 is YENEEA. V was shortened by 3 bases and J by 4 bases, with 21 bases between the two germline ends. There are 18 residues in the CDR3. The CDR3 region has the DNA TGTGCCAGCAGCTTGGGGGTGCCCCCGGGACAACGTAATGAAAAACTGTTTTTT. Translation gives CASSLGVPPGQRNEKLFF.

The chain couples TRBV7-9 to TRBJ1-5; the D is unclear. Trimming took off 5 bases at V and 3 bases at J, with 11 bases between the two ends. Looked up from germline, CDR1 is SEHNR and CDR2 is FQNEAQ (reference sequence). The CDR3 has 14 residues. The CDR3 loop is CASSPGTTNQPQHF. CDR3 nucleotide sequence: TGTGCCAGCAGCCCGGGAACGACCAATCAGCCCCAGCATTTT. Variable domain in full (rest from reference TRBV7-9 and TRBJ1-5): DTGVSQNPRHKITKRGQNVTFRCDPISEHNRLYWYRQTLGQGPEFLTYFQNEAQLEKSRLLSDRFSAERPKGSFSTLEIQRTEQGDSAMYLCASSPGTTNQPQHFGDGTRLSIL.

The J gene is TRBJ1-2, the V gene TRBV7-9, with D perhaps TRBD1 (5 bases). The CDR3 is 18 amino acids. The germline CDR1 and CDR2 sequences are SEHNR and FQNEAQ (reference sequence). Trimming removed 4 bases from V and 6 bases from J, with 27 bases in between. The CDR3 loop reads CASSSPSLGRQNDHGYTF. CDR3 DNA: TGTGCCAGCAGCTCCCCGTCTTTGGGGCGACAAAATGACCATGGCTACACCTTC.

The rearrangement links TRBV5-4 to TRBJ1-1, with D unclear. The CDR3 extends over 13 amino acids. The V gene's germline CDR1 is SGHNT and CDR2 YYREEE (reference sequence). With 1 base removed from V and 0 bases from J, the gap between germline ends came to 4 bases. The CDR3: CASSLYLNTEAFF. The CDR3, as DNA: TGTGCCAGCAGCTTGTACTTGAACACTGAAGCTTTCTTT. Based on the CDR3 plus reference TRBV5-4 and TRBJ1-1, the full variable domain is ETGVTQSPTHLIKTRGQQVTLRCSSQSGHNTVSWYQQALGQGPQFIFQYYREEENGRGNFPPRFSGLQFPNYSSELNVNALELDDSALYLCASSLYLNTEAFFGQGTRLTVV.

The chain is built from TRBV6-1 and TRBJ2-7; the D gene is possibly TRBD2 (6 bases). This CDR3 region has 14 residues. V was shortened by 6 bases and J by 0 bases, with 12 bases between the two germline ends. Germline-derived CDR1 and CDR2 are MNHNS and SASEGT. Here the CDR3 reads CASRVAGTSYEQYF. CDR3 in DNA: TGTGCCAGCAGAGTGGCGGGGACCTCCTACGAGCAGTACTTC.

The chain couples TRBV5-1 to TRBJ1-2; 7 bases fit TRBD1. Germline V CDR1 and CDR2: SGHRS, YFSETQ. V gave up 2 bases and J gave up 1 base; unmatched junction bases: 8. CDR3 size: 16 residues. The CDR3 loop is CASSFLPGQFNYGYTF. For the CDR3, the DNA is TGCGCCAGCAGCTTTCTACCGGGACAGTTTAACTATGGCTACACCTTC.

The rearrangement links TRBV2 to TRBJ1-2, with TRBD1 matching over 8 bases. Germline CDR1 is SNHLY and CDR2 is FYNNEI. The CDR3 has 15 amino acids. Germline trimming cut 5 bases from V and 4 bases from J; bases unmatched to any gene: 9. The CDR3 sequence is CASSYAPGGPYGYTF. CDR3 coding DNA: TGTGCCAGCAGTTACGCCCCAGGGGGCCCCTATGGCTACACCTTC.

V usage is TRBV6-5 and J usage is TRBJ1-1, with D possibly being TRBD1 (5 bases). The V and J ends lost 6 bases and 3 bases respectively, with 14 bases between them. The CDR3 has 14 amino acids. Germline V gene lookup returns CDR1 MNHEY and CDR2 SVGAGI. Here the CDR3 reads CASSTDRSYTEAFF. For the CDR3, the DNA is TGTGCCAGCAGCACCGACAGAAGCTACACTGAAGCTTTCTTT.

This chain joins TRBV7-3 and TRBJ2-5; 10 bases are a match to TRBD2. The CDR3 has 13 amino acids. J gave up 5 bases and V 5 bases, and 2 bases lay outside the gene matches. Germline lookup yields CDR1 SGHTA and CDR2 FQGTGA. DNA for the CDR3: TGTGCCAGCAGCCCGACTAGCGGGGAGACCCAGTACTTC. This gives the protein CASSPTSGETQYF.

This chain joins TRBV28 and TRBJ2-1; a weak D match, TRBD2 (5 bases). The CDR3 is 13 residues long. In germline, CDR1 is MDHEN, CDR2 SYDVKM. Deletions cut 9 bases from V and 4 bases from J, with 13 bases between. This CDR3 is CASLSDSYNEQFF. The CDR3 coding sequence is TGTGCCAGTTTATCGGACTCTTACAATGAGCAGTTCTTC. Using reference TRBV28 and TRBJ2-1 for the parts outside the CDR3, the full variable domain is DVKVTQSSRYLVKRTGEKVFLECVQDMDHENMFWYRQDPGLGLRLIYFSYDVKMKEKGDIPEGYSVSREKKERFSLILESASTNQTSMYLCASLSDSYNEQFFGPGTRLTVL.

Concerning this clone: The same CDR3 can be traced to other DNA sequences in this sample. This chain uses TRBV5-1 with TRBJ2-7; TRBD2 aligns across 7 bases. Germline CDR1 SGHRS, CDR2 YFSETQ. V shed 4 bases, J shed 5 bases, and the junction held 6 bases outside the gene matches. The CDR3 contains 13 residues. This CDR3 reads CASSQGRGDEQYF. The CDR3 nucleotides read TGCGCCAGCAGCCAGGGTCGGGGGGACGAGCAGTACTTC.

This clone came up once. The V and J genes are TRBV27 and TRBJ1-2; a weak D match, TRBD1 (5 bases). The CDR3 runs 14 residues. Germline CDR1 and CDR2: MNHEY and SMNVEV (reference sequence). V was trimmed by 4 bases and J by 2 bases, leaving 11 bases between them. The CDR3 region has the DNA TGTGCCAGCAGTTATGGGGGAAGGAACTATGGCTACACCTTC. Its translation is CASSYGGRNYGYTF.

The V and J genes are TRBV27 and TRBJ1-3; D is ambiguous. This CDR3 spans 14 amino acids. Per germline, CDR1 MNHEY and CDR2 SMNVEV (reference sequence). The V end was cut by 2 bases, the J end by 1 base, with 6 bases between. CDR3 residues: CASSLRGSGNTIYF. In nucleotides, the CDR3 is TGTGCCAGCAGTTTACGGGGTTCTGGAAACACCATATATTTT.

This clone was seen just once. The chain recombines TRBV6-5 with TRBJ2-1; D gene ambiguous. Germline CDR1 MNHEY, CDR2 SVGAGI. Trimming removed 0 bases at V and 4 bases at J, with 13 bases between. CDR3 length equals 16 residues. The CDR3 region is CASSYSIQPNYNEQFF. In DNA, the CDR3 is TGTGCCAGCAGTTACTCGATCCAGCCGAATTACAATGAGCAGTTCTTC.

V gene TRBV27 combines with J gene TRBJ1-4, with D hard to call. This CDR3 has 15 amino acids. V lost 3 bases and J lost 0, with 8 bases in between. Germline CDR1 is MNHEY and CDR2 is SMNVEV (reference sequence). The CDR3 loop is CASSFRVSTNEKLFF. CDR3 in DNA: TGTGCCAGCAGTTTCCGCGTCTCAACTAATGAAAAACTGTTTTTT.

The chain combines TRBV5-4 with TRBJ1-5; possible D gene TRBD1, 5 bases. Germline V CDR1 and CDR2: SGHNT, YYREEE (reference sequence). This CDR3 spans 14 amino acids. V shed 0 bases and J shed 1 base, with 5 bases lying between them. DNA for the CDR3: TGTGCCAGCAGCTTGGGGGGGAGCAATCAGCCCCAGCATTTT. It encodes CASSLGGSNQPQHF.

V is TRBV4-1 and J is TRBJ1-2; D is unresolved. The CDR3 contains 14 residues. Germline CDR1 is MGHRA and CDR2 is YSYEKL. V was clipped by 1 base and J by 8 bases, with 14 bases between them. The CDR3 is CASSQVGQTRGYTF. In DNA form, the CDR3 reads TGCGCCAGCAGCCAAGTTGGGCAGACCAGGGGCTACACCTTC.

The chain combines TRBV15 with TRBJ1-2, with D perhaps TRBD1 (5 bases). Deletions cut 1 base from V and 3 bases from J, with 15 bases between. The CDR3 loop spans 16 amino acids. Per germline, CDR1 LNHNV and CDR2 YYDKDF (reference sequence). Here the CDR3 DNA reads TGTGCCACCAGCAGAGGGCTGGCAGGGCAGGACTATGGCTACACCTTC. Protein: CATSRGLAGQDYGYTF.